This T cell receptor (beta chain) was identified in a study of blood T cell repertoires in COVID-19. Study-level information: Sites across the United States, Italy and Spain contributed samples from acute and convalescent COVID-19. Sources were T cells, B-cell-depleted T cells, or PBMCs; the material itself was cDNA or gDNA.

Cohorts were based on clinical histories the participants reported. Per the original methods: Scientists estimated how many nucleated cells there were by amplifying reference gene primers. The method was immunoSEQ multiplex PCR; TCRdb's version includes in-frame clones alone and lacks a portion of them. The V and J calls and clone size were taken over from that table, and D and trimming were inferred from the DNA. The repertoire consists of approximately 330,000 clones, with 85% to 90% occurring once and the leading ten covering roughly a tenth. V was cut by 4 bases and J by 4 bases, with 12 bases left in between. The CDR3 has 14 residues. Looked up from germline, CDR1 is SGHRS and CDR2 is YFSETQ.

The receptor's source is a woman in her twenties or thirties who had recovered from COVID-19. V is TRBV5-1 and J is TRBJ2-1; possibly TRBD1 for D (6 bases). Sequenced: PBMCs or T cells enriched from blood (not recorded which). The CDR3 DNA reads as TGCGCCAGCAGCGTACCCGGGACATACAATGAGCAGTTCTTC. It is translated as CASSVPGTYNEQFF.